These T cell receptor beta chains were read from a single sample in a study of blood T cells in healthy people across ages. TCRdb redid the calling of the 5' RACE reads with MiXCR, one entry per CDR3 protein. The sample carries hundreds of thousands of distinct CDR3 sequences, approximately 60% recorded once. Input material: blood. These receptors were taken from a man in his forties or fifties in good health. The CDR3 runs from the conserved cysteine through the conserved F or W. The D gene is left open where the match is weak. Size values are once, few and many counts, or a class for expanded clones, and some rows have none.

cdr3_length	clone_size	v_call	d_call	j_call	cdr3_aa	cdr3_nt
14	NA	TRBV20-1	NA	TRBJ2-3	CSAPGQPNTDTQYF	TGCAGTGCACCGGGACAACCAAACACAGATACGCAGTATTTT
15	few	TRBV5-1	TRBD1	TRBJ1-2	CASSLRTGTNYGYTF	TGCGCCAGCAGCTTGCGGACAGGGACTAACTATGGCTACACCTTC
16	NA	TRBV12-3/TRBV12-4	NA	TRBJ1-4	CASSPAWEKTNEKLFF	TGTGCCAGCAGTCCCGCCTGGGAGAAGACTAATGAAAAACTGTTTTTT
14	few	TRBV12-5	NA	TRBJ2-3	CASLFRAVTDTQYF	TGTGCTAGTTTATTTCGGGCCGTCACAGATACGCAGTATTTT
15	few	TRBV28	TRBD1	TRBJ2-3	CASSFERGLLDTQYF	TGTGCCAGCAGTTTCGAAAGGGGGCTGCTAGATACGCAGTATTTT
13	NA	TRBV28	NA	TRBJ2-7	CASRDRQAYEQYF	TGTGCCAGCAGAGACCGACAGGCCTACGAGCAGTACTTC
14	NA	TRBV24-1	NA	TRBJ1-2	CATSEDHRVNGYTF	TGTGCCACCAGTGAAGATCACAGGGTGAATGGCTACACCTTC
19	many	TRBV7-3	NA	TRBJ2-3	CASSLNPGHLDRTTDTQYF	TGTGCCAGCAGCCTGAACCCGGGACACCTAGATAGAACCACAGATACGCAGTATTTT
12	few	TRBV29-1	NA	TRBJ2-5	CSVEWGGETQYF	TGCAGCGTTGAATGGGGTGGGGAGACCCAGTACTTC
12	NA	TRBV29-1	NA	TRBJ2-7	CSGRTVSYEQYF	TGCAGCGGAAGGACGGTTTCCTACGAGCAGTACTTC
15	few	TRBV5-1	TRBD1	TRBJ1-5	CASSERQGLNQPQHF	TGCGCCAGCAGCGAAAGACAGGGTTTGAATCAGCCCCAGCATTTT
15	few	TRBV7-2	TRBD2	TRBJ2-5	CASSPERETRETQYF	TGTGCCAGCAGCCCCGAGCGGGAGACCAGGGAGACCCAGTACTTC
14	NA	TRBV6-5	NA	TRBJ1-2	CASTGSGRSSGYTF	TGTGCCAGCACCGGATCCGGGCGCTCGAGTGGCTACACCTTC
13	few	TRBV7-9	NA	TRBJ2-2	CASSLAQEGELFF	TGTGCCAGCAGCTTAGCCCAAGAGGGGGAGCTGTTTTTT
14	NA	TRBV19	NA	TRBJ1-6	CASTPPDRPSPLHF	TGTGCCAGTACCCCACCAGATAGGCCCTCACCCCTCCACTTT
15	NA	TRBV3-1	TRBD1	TRBJ1-5	CASSHAGTGDRPQHF	TGTGCCAGCAGCCACGCCGGGACAGGGGATCGGCCCCAGCATTTT
15	few	TRBV11-2	NA	TRBJ1-2	CASSLVGAGVYGYTF	TGTGCCAGCAGCTTAGTCGGGGCAGGGGTCTATGGCTACACCTTC
13	NA	TRBV7-3	NA	TRBJ2-7	CASSTYGTYEQYF	TGTGCCAGCAGCACGTACGGCACCTACGAGCAGTACTTC
13	few	TRBV5-1	NA	TRBJ1-1	CASSLPPNTEAFF	TGCGCCAGCAGCTTGCCACCGAACACTGAAGCTTTCTTT
18	NA	TRBV6-1	TRBD1	TRBJ2-5	CASSDFLEGTGVRETQYF	TGTGCCAGCAGTGATTTTTTGGAGGGGACAGGGGTTCGCGAGACCCAGTACTTC
16	few	TRBV4-3	NA	TRBJ2-1	CASSQQYRGGLNEQFF	TGCGCCAGCAGCCAACAGTACAGGGGGGGTTTGAATGAGCAGTTCTTC
14	NA	TRBV4-3	TRBD1	TRBJ1-2	CASSQDRGPSGYTF	TGCGCCAGCAGCCAAGACAGGGGGCCCTCTGGCTACACCTTC
14	many	TRBV10-3	NA	TRBJ2-5	CAISEGGDQETQYF	TGTGCCATCAGTGAAGGGGGAGACCAAGAGACCCAGTACTTC
14	NA	TRBV4-1	NA	TRBJ2-7	CASSQVTGSYEQYF	TGCGCCAGCAGCCAAGTGACAGGATCCTACGAGCAGTACTTC
15	NA	TRBV9	NA	TRBJ2-7	CASSPRGAASYEQYF	TGTGCCAGCAGTCCCCGGGGGGCGGCATCCTACGAGCAGTACTTC
15	NA	TRBV6-5	TRBD1	TRBJ2-5	CASRENRGRAETQYF	TGTGCCAGCAGGGAGAACAGGGGGCGTGCGGAGACCCAGTACTTC
16	NA	TRBV5-6	NA	TRBJ1-5	CASSRDGWNSNQPQHF	TGTGCCAGCAGCCGGGACGGCTGGAATAGCAATCAGCCCCAGCATTTT
12	once	TRBV7-2	NA	TRBJ1-1	CASSLQGFEAFF	TGTGCCAGCAGCTTACAGGGATTTGAAGCTTTCTTT
15	NA	TRBV29-1	TRBD2	TRBJ2-3	CSTDRTSGGADTQYF	TGCAGCACCGACCGGACTAGCGGGGGGGCGGATACGCAGTATTTT
16	NA	TRBV7-3	TRBD1	TRBJ1-2	CASRPGGAGGLQGYTF	TGTGCCAGCAGACCCGGTGGGGCAGGGGGCCTTCAGGGCTACACCTTC